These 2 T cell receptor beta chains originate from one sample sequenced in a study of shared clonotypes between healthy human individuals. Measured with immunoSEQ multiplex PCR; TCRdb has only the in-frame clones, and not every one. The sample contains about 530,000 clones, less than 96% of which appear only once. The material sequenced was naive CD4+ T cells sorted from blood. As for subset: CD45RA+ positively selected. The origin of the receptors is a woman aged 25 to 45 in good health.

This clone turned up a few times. The CDR3 here is CSVGTDQNQPQHF. The CDR3 nucleotides read TGCAGCGTTGGGACAGATCAAAATCAGCCCCAGCATTTT. This chain connects TRBV29-1 to TRBJ1-5; possible D gene TRBD1, 6 bases. Trimming removed 4 bases at V and 4 bases at J, with 11 bases between. The CDR3 length is 13 residues. The germline V gene encodes CDR1 SQVTM and CDR2 ANQGSEA.

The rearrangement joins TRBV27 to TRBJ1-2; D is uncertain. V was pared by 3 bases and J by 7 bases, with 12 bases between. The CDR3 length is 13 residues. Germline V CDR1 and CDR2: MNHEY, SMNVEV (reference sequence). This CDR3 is CASSFSGRGGYTF. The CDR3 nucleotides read TGTGCCAGCAGTTTTTCCGGGCGGGGTGGCTACACCTTC.